One and the same sample provided the 9 T cell receptor beta chains below, sequenced in a study of T-cell memory formation after mild COVID-19 listed by TCRdb under 2021. Libraries came from 5' RACE. The sample was run on an Illumina NovaSeq 6000. TCRdb reanalyzed the raw reads on its own, using fastp at Q25 for trimming and MiXCR for clone calling, and kept in-frame beta chains. When rows share a CDR3 protein, they turn into one entry using the most common DNA and genes. The sample profile shows some 210,000 distinct CDR3 sequences; under 30% of them were found once. The ten biggest clones cover approximately 10% of the sample. Material: PBMCs or a T cell subset sorted from them (not recorded which). These receptors were collected from an adult woman who had mild COVID-19 (a few samples of this study predate the infection). The sample titles of this study are shuffled in the database, so cell type and time point are left out; the donor was told from shared clones.

V gene TRBV4-2 combines with J gene TRBJ2-7; the D gene is possibly TRBD2 (6 bases). CDR3 size: 15 residues. From germline, CDR1 is LGHNA and CDR2 YNFKEQ. V was pared by 0 bases and J by 6 bases, with 15 bases between. The CDR3 DNA reads as TGTGCCAGCAGCCAAGATGGGAGGACGAGGGGCGAGCAGTACTTC. Amino acid sequence: CASSQDGRTRGEQYF.

The V and J genes are TRBV7-8 and TRBJ2-3; D gene ambiguous. The length of the CDR3 is 14 residues. Germline CDR1 is SGHVS and CDR2 is FQNEAQ. The V gene lost 5 bases and the J gene lost 4 bases, with 13 bases spanning the gap. CDR3 sequence: CASSIWATPDTQYF. The CDR3 DNA reads as TGTGCCAGCAGCATCTGGGCCACCCCAGATACGCAGTATTTT.

This chain links TRBV19 with TRBJ2-1; D call uncertain. This CDR3 is built from 13 residues. Trimming removed 5 bases at V and 3 bases at J, with 8 bases between. Germline V gene lookup returns CDR1 LNHDA and CDR2 SQIVND (reference sequence). This chain's CDR3 is CASSLDVYNEQFF. CDR3 DNA sequence: TGTGCCAGTAGTCTTGACGTCTACAATGAGCAGTTCTTC.

V usage is TRBV23-1 and J usage is TRBJ1-1, with D perhaps matching TRBD1 (5 bases). TRBV23-1 is given ORF status, its function remaining uncertain. Trimming pared 2 bases from V and 9 bases from J, leaving 22 bases between. This CDR3 comprises 16 residues. CDR3 sequence (DNA): TGCGCCAGCAGTCAACTTACCCTCCGGGGCGAATTTCAAGCTTTCTTT. As protein: CASSQLTLRGEFQAFF.

This clonotype has only a few counts. J is TRBJ2-7 and V is TRBV6-5; 7 nucleotides align to TRBD2. V lost 0 bases to trimming and J lost 2 bases; unmatched junction nucleotides: 7. Germline CDR1 and CDR2: MNHEY and SVGAGI. The CDR3 loop spans 16 amino acids. The CDR3 nucleotides read TGTGCCAGCAGTTACTCGACGCTAGCGGCAGCCTACGAGCAGTACTTC. As protein: CASSYSTLAAAYEQYF.

The V and J genes are TRBV12-3 or TRBV12-4 and TRBJ1-2; TRBD1 agrees at 7 bases. Trimming removed 7 bases from V and 2 bases from J; junction bases left unmatched: 7. The CDR3 length is 14 residues. The DNA for the CDR3 is TGTGCCAGCACCCGATCGGGACAGAACTATGGCTACACCTTC. This translates into CASTRSGQNYGYTF.

This clonotype was picked up a small number of times. V and J are TRBV3-2 and TRBJ1-1; no DNA check was done on the table's D call, TRBD1. TRBV3-2 has pseudogene status. CDR3 length equals 18 residues. CDR3 sequence: CASSQPTSPLGMNTEAFF. Here the CDR3 DNA reads TGTGCCAGCAGCCAACCCACGTCCCCCCTGGGGATGAACACTGAAGCTTTCTTT.

The J gene is TRBJ2-1, the V gene TRBV11-2; possibly TRBD1 or TRBD2 for D (5 bases each). CDR1 is SGHAT and CDR2 is FQNNGV in the germline V gene. The CDR3 has 13 amino acids. Trimming took 5 bases from V and 10 from J, leaving 15 bases between them. Here the CDR3 DNA reads TGTGCCAGCAGCCATGGGGGTAAGCGGGAGCAGTTCTTC. Encoded protein: CASSHGGKREQFF.

This clonotype was seen repeatedly, ten times or more. The chain employs TRBV7-9 and TRBJ2-1; 9 bases agree with TRBD2. V was pared by 1 base and J by 2 bases, with 0 bases of the junction left unmatched. This CDR3 has 15 residues. Germline V gene lookup returns CDR1 SEHNR and CDR2 FQNEAQ (reference sequence). CDR3 DNA: TGTGCCAGCAGCTTAGGCGGGAGGGCCTACAATGAGCAGTTCTTC. This codes for CASSLGGRAYNEQFF.